The 6 T cell receptor beta chains given below trace back to one sample, sequenced in a study of T cell responses to AZD1222 COVID-19 vaccine. The table came from immunoSEQ multiplex PCR; TCRdb's copy has only in-frame clones and leaves some out. The sample contains 180,000 or so clones, about 93% of which appear only once. This specimen consisted of peripheral blood, obtained on day 0 of AZD1222 vaccination. The origin of the receptors is an adult in good health.

The CDR3 nucleotides are TGTGCCAGCAGTTCCCCGGGCAATAGAAACACCATATATTTT. Protein sequence: CASSSPGNRNTIYF. The chain employs TRBV28 and TRBJ1-3; no clear D. CDR1 and CDR2 from the germline V gene are MDHEN and SYDVKM. Trimming removed 4 bases from V and 5 bases from J, with 12 bases in between. The length of the CDR3 is 14 residues. Supplemented by reference TRBV28 and TRBJ1-3, the full variable domain reads DVKVTQSSRYLVKRTGEKVFLECVQDMDHENMFWYRQDPGLGLRLIYFSYDVKMKEKGDIPEGYSVSREKKERFSLILESASTNQTSMYLCASSSPGNRNTIYFGEGSWLTVV.

CDR3 sequence: CASSLSFEQFF. CDR3 DNA sequence: TGTGCCAGCAGCTTGTCATTTGAGCAGTTCTTC. This chain uses TRBV11-2 with TRBJ2-1; D is unclear. Germline V gene sequence: CDR1 SGHAT, CDR2 FQNNGV. The CDR3 spans 11 residues. The V end lost 3 bases, the J end lost 9 bases, and 6 bases lay between the germline ends.

This clone was observed once. The chain couples TRBV20-1 to TRBJ1-1; D remains unclear. The germline gives CDR1 DFQATT, CDR2 SNEGSKA (reference sequence). The CDR3 has 14 amino acids. V lost 3 bases and J lost 3, with 14 bases in between. CDR3 sequence (DNA): TGCAGTGCTAGTTCTGGAGGGTCCCACACTGAAGCTTTCTTT. Protein sequence: CSASSGGSHTEAFF.

This clone was detected once. This chain's CDR3 is CASSLGTHNEQFF. DNA for the CDR3: TGTGCCAGCAGCTTAGGAACTCACAATGAGCAGTTCTTC. The chain links TRBV7-9 to TRBJ2-1; D not resolved. CDR3 size: 13 residues. The V gene lost 1 base and the J gene lost 5 bases, with 6 bases spanning the gap. Germline CDR1 SEHNR, CDR2 FQNEAQ (reference sequence).

In regard to this clone: The sample contains more than one DNA sequence encoding this CDR3. The chain couples TRBV3-1 (or the pseudogene TRBV3-2) to TRBJ1-1; no clear D. V dropped 1 base and J dropped 1 base, with 4 bases sitting between them. The CDR3 is 13 amino acids. The germline V gene encodes CDR1 LGHDT and CDR2 YNNKEL (reference sequence). CDR3 protein: CASSQGQNTEAFF. The CDR3 nucleotides are TGTGCCAGCAGCCAAGGACAGAACACTGAAGCTTTCTTT.

The J gene is TRBJ2-7, the V gene TRBV2; TRBD1 aligns across 7 bases. Unmatched junction bases numbered 8, after V lost 6 bases and J lost 3 bases. Germline V gene data show CDR1 as SNHLY and CDR2 as FYNNEI. This CDR3 has 14 amino acids. CDR3 in DNA: TGTGCCAGCAGCTCCGGGCAGGGGGTCTACGAGCAGTACTTC. It specifies CASSSGQGVYEQYF.